Below, 16 T cell receptor beta chains from the same sample are listed, as sequenced in a study of OX40 agonist ivuxolimab in advanced cancers. The table came from immunoSEQ multiplex PCR; TCRdb's copy has only in-frame clones and leaves some out. The sample contains around 62,000 clones, 80% to 85% of which appear only once. The sample here was CD4+ or CD8+ T cells sorted from blood, taken in a trial of the OX40 agonist ivuxolimab. These receptors were taken from an adult with an advanced solid tumor such as melanoma, head and neck, liver or kidney cancer.

This clone was picked up one time. The chain joins TRBV19 to TRBJ1-4; 9 bases agree with TRBD1. Losses at the gene ends were 4 bases for V and 8 bases for J; bases not matched to a gene: 5. CDR1 and CDR2 from the germline V gene are LNHDA and SQIVND (reference sequence). CDR3 size: 14 residues. CDR3: CASSTAGTGEKLFF. The CDR3 nucleotides are TGTGCCAGTAGTACCGCCGGGACAGGGGAAAAACTGTTTTTT.

V usage is TRBV5-1 and J usage is TRBJ2-7; D is possibly TRBD2 (6 bases). In germline, CDR1 is SGHRS, CDR2 YFSETQ. The V end was cut by 3 bases, the J end by 3 bases, with 22 bases between. The length of the CDR3 is 17 residues. In DNA, the CDR3 is TGCGCCAGCAGCTCAACCACTACAGGCCGGGGGAACTACGAGCAGTACTTC. Translated: CASSSTTTGRGNYEQYF.

The chain carries TRBV10-3 and TRBJ2-3; perhaps TRBD2 as D (5 bases). The germline V gene has CDR1 ENHRY and CDR2 SYGVKD. V shed 11 bases and J shed 2 bases, with 14 bases lying between them. CDR3 size: 13 residues. The CDR3 loop reads CAVESGTTDTQYF. In nucleotides, the CDR3 is TGTGCCGTAGAAAGCGGAACCACAGATACGCAGTATTTT.

The rearrangement joins TRBV19 to TRBJ2-2; tentatively, D is TRBD1 or TRBD2 (5 bases each). Trimming pared 6 bases from V and 1 base from J, leaving 12 bases between. Per germline, CDR1 LNHDA and CDR2 SQIVND (reference sequence). This CDR3 region has 15 residues. Here the CDR3 reads CASRTGTMNTGELFF. The CDR3 nucleotides are TGTGCCAGTAGAACCGGGACCATGAACACCGGGGAGCTGTTTTTT.

The chain recombines TRBV7-9 with TRBJ1-1; D gene ambiguous. Germline V gene lookup returns CDR1 SEHNR and CDR2 FQNEAQ (reference sequence). The V and J ends lost 2 bases and 2 bases respectively, with 12 bases between them. The CDR3 length is 15 residues. The CDR3 region has the DNA TGTGCCAGCAGCTTACACGCGACGACAAACACTGAAGCTTTCTTT. Protein product: CASSLHATTNTEAFF.

The chain employs TRBV7-9 and TRBJ2-5; 11 bases match TRBD2. This CDR3 contains 15 residues. The V and J ends lost 7 bases and 3 bases, in that order; junction bases with no gene match: 7. Germline V gene sequence: CDR1 SEHNR, CDR2 FQNEAQ (reference sequence). This chain's CDR3 is CASTETSGAKETQYF. CDR3 nucleotides: TGTGCCAGCACCGAGACTAGCGGGGCGAAAGAGACCCAGTACTTC. Drawing the rest from reference TRBV7-9 and TRBJ2-5, the complete variable domain is DTGVSQNPRHKITKRGQNVTFRCDPISEHNRLYWYRQTLGQGPEFLTYFQNEAQLEKSRLLSDRFSAERPKGSFSTLEIQRTEQGDSAMYLCASTETSGAKETQYFGPGTRLLVL.

The rearrangement joins TRBV9 to TRBJ1-1; TRBD1 matches at 8 bases. Germline V CDR1 and CDR2: SGDLS, YYNGEE. The CDR3 runs to 15 residues. J was trimmed by 6 bases and V by 6 bases; bases with no gene match: 13. The CDR3 loop is CASNRGNVAGAEAFF. CDR3 nucleotide sequence: TGTGCCAGCAACAGGGGGAATGTAGCTGGCGCTGAAGCTTTCTTT.

This clone was observed a handful of times. The CDR3 sequence: CATSRDPGDYGYTF. The CDR3 nucleotides are TGTGCCACCAGCAGAGATCCAGGGGACTATGGCTACACCTTC. V gene TRBV15 combines with J gene TRBJ1-2, with D possibly being TRBD1 (6 bases). The CDR3 runs 14 residues. Looked up from germline, CDR1 is LNHNV and CDR2 is YYDKDF (reference sequence). Trimming took 0 bases from V and 3 from J, leaving 8 bases between them.

The chain recombines TRBV19 with TRBJ2-5; TRBD1 agrees at 9 bases. From germline, CDR1 is LNHDA and CDR2 SQIVND (reference sequence). The CDR3 covers 15 residues. Germline trimming cut 2 bases from V and 1 base from J; bases unmatched to any gene: 2. The CDR3 sequence is CASSIRQGVQETQYF. The DNA of the CDR3 is TGTGCCAGTAGTATACGACAGGGGGTCCAAGAGACCCAGTACTTC. The whole variable domain, filled in from reference TRBV19 and TRBJ2-5, reads DGGITQSPKYLFRKEGQNVTLSCEQNLNHDAMYWYRQDPGQGLRLIYYSQIVNDFQKGDIAEGYSVSREKKESFPLTVTSAQKNPTAFYLCASSIRQGVQETQYFGPGTRLLVL.

The chain links TRBV6-5 to TRBJ2-2; maybe TRBD2 (5 bases). V was shortened by 7 bases and J by 6 bases, with 15 bases between the two germline ends. The germline gives CDR1 MNHEY, CDR2 SVGAGI. This CDR3 comprises 14 residues. The CDR3 loop reads CASKSLGGPGELFF. Written as DNA, the CDR3 is TGTGCCAGCAAAAGCTTGGGCGGGCCCGGGGAGCTGTTTTTT.

The rearrangement uses TRBV7-2 and TRBJ1-3; weak D call: TRBD1 (5 bases). Germline V gives CDR1 SGHTA, CDR2 FQGNSA. V was shortened by 5 bases and J by 1 base, with 18 bases between the two germline ends. The CDR3 loop spans 17 amino acids. CDR3 in DNA: TGTGCCAGCAGCCCGGGACGTCAGGTGGCGTCTGGAAACACCATATATTTT. Its protein is CASSPGRQVASGNTIYF.

The chain carries TRBV1 and TRBJ2-1; TRBD2, as called in the table, went unchecked against the DNA. TRBV1 is a pseudogene. The CDR3 has 16 amino acids. CDR3 residues: CTSSQETGLADNEQFF. CDR3 in DNA: TGCACCAGCAGCCAAGAAACGGGACTAGCGGACAATGAGCAGTTCTTC.

The chain uses TRBV15 and TRBJ1-4; no definite D call. The CDR3 totals 12 residues. CDR1 and CDR2 from the germline V gene are LNHNV and YYDKDF (reference sequence). The V end lost 5 bases, the J end lost 8 bases, and 9 bases lay between the germline ends. In nucleotides, the CDR3 is TGTGCCACCAGCCGGCCGGGGGAAAAACTGTTTTTT. It encodes CATSRPGEKLFF. Supplemented by reference TRBV15 and TRBJ1-4, the full variable domain reads DAMVIQNPRYQVTQFGKPVTLSCSQTLNHNVMYWYQQKSSQAPKLLFHYYDKDFNNEADTPDNFQSRRPNTSFCFLDIRSPGLGDTAMYLCATSRPGEKLFFGSGTQLSVL.

The rearrangement links TRBV6-1 to TRBJ2-4, with D hard to call. From germline, CDR1 is MNHNS and CDR2 SASEGT. The CDR3 contains 11 residues. V lost 2 bases and J 7 bases, leaving 3 bases between the germline ends. The CDR3 coding sequence is TGTGCCAGCAGTGAAACGAACATTCAGTACTTC. It codes for CASSETNIQYF.

This clone has a handful of counts. This sequence joins TRBV4-1 and TRBJ1-5; the match to TRBD1 covers 10 bases. The V and J ends lost 0 bases and 6 bases, in that order; junction bases with no gene match: 5. This CDR3 comprises 16 residues. Germline CDR1 MGHRA, CDR2 YSYEKL. As DNA, the CDR3 is TGCGCCAGCAGCCAAGATGGACAGGGGGTTAGTCAGCCCCAGCATTTT. Translating gives CASSQDGQGVSQPQHF.

This clone was found a few times. The rearrangement links TRBV7-2 to TRBJ1-3; the D gene is possibly TRBD1 (6 bases). Germline V gives CDR1 SGHTA, CDR2 FQGNSA. The length of the CDR3 is 17 residues. Trimming removed 4 bases at V and 0 bases at J, with 16 bases between. The CDR3 sequence: CASSYTGTPSSGNTIYF. The CDR3 region has the DNA TGTGCCAGCAGCTACACCGGGACACCTAGCTCTGGAAACACCATATATTTT.